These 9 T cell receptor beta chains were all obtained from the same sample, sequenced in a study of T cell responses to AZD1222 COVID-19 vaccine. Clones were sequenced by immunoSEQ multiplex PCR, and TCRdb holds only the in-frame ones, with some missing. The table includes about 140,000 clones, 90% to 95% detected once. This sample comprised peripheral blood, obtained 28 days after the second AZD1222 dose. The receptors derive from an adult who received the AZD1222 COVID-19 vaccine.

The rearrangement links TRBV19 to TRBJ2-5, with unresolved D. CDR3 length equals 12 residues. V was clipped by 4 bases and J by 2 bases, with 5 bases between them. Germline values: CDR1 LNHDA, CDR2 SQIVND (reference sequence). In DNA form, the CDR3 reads TGTGCCAGTAGTAACCAGCAAGAGACCCAGTACTTC. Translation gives CASSNQQETQYF.

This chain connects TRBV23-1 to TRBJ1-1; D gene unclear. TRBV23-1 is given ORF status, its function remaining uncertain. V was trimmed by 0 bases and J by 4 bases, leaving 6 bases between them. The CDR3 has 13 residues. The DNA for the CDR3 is TGCGCCAGCAGTCAATCGGAGGGCACTGAAGCTTTCTTT. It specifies CASSQSEGTEAFF.

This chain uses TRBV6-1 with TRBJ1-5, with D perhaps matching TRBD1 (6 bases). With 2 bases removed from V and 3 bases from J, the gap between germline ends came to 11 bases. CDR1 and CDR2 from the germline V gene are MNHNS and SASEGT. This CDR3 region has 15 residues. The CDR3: CASSESGHLNQPQHF. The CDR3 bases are TGTGCCAGCAGTGAATCGGGACACCTCAATCAGCCCCAGCATTTT.

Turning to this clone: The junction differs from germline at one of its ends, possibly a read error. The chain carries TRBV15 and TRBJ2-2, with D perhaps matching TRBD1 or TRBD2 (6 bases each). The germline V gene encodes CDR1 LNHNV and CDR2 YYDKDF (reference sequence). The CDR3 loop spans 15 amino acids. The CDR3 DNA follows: TGTGCCACCAGCAGTAGGGGGGCGGGCACCGGGAAGCTGTTTTTT. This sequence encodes CATSSRGAGTGKLFF.

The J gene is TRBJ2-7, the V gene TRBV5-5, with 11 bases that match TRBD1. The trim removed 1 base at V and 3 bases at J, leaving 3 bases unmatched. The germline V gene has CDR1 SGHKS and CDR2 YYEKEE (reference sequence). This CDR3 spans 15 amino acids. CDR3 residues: CASSLTGTGGYEQYF. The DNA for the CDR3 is TGTGCCAGCAGCTTGACCGGGACAGGGGGCTACGAGCAGTACTTC.

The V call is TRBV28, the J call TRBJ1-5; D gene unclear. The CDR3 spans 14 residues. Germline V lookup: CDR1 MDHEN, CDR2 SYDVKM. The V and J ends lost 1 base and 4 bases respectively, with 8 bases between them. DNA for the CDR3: TGTGCCAGCAGTTTATCGGGTCCTAATCAGCCCCAGCATTTT. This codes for CASSLSGPNQPQHF.

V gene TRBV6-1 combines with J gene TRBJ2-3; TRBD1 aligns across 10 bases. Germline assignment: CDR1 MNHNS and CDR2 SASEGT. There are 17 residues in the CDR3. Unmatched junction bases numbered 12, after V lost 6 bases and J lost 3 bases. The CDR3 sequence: CASREKAPGQGTDTQYF. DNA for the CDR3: TGTGCCAGCAGAGAAAAAGCCCCGGGACAGGGGACAGATACGCAGTATTTT.

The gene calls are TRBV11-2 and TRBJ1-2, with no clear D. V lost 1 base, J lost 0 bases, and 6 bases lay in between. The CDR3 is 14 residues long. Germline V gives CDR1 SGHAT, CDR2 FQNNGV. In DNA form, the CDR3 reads TGTGCCAGCAGCTTAGGCAGTCCTAACTATGGCTACACCTTC. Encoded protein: CASSLGSPNYGYTF.

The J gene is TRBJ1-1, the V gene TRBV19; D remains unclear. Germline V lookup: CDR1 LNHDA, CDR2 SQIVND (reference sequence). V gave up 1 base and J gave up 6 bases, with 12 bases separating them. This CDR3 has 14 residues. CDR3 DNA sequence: TGTGCCAGTAGTATAGGACGGGGAGGCGCTGAAGCTTTCTTT. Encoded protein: CASSIGRGGAEAFF.